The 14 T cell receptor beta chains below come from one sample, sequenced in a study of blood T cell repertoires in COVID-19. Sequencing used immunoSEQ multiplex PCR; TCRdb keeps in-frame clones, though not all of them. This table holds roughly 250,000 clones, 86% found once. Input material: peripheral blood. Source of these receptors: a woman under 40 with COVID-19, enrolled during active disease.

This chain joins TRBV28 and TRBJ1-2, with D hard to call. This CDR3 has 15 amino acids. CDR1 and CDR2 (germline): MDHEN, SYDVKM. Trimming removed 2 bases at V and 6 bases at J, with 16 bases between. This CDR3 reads CASSLLRGTTNGYTF. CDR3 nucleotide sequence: TGTGCCAGCAGTTTACTTCGGGGAACGACGAATGGCTACACCTTC.

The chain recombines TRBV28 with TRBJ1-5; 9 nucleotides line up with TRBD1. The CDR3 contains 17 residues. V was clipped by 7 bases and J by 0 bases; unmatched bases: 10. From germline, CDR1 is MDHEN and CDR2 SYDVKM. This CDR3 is CASTGTGSFGSNQPQHF. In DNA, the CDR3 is TGTGCCAGCACAGGGACAGGGTCGTTCGGTAGCAATCAGCCCCAGCATTTT.

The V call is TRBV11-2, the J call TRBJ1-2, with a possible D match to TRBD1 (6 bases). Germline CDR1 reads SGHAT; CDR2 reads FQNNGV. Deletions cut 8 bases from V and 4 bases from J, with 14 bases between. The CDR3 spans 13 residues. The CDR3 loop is CASSRGQLYGYTF. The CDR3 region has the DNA TGTGCCAGCTCTCGAGGACAGCTCTATGGCTACACCTTC.

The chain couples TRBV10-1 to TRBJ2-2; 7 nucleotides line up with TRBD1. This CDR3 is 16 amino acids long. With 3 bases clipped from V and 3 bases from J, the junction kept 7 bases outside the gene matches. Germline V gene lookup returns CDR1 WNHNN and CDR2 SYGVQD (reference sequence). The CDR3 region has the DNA TGCGCCAGCAGTGACCAAGACAGGGCGTACACCGGGGAGCTGTTTTTT. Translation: CASSDQDRAYTGELFF.

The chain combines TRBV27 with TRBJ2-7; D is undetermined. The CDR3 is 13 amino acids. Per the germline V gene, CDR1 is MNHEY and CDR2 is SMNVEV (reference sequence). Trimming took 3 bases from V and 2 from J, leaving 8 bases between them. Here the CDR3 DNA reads TGTGCCAGCAGTTTCAGGCAGACCTACGAGCAGTACTTC. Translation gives CASSFRQTYEQYF.

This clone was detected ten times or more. The CDR3, as DNA: TGTGCCAGCAGCCAATTAGGAACAGGCGAAGGGGTCGGCTACACCTTC. Translating it yields CASSQLGTGEGVGYTF. This chain connects TRBV3-1 (or the pseudogene TRBV3-2) to TRBJ1-2; the D gene is possibly TRBD1 (5 bases). The V end lost 2 bases, the J end lost 8 bases, and 21 bases lay between the germline ends. CDR3 length: 16 residues. CDR1 LGHDT and CDR2 YNNKEL come from the germline V gene (reference sequence).

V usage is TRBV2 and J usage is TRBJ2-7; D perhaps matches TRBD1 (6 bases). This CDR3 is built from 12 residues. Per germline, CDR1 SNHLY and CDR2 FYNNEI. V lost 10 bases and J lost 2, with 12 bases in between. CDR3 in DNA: TGTGCCATACTGACAGGTACCTACGAGCAGTACTTC. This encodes CAILTGTYEQYF.

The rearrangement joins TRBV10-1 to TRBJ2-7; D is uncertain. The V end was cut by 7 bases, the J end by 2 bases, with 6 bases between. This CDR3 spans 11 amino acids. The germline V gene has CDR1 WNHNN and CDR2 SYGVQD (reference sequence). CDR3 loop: CASTTAYEQYF. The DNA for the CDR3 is TGCGCCAGCACTACAGCCTACGAGCAGTACTTC.

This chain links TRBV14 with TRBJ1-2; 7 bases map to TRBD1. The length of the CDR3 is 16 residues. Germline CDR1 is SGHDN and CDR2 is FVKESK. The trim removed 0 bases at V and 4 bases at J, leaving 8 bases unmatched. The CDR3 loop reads CASSQDGFEGAYGYTF. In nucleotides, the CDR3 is TGTGCCAGCAGCCAAGATGGGTTCGAGGGGGCCTATGGCTACACCTTC.

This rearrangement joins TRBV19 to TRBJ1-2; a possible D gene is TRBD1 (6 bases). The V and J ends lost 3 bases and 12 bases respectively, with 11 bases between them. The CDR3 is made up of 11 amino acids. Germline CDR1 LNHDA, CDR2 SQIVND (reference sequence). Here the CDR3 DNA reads TGTGCCAGTAGTATGGGTAGGGACAACACCTTC. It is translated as CASSMGRDNTF. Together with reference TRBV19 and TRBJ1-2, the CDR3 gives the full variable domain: DGGITQSPKYLFRKEGQNVTLSCEQNLNHDAMYWYRQDPGQGLRLIYYSQIVNDFQKGDIAEGYSVSREKKESFPLTVTSAQKNPTAFYLCASSMGRDNTFGSGTRLTVV.

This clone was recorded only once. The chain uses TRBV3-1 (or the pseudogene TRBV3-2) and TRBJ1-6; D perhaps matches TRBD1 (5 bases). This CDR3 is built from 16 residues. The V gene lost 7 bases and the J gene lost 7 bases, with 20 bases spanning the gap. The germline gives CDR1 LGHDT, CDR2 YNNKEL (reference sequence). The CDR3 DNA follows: TGTGCCAGCAACCCGTCCCCGGGACTAGGGAATTCACCCCTCCACTTT. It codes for CASNPSPGLGNSPLHF.

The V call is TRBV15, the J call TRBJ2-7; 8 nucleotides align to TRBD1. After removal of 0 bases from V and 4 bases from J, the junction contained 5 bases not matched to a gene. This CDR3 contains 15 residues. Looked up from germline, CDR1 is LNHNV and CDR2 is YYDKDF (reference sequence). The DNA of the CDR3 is TGTGCCACCAGCAGAGAACTGACAGGGGTTTACGAGCAGTACTTC. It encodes CATSRELTGVYEQYF.

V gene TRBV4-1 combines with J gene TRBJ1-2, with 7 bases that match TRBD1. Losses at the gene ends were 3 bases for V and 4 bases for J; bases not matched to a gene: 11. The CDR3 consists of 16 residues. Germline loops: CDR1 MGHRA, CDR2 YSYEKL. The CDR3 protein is CASSQKKGQSLYGYTF. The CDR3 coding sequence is TGCGCCAGCAGCCAGAAGAAGGGACAGAGTCTCTATGGCTACACCTTC.

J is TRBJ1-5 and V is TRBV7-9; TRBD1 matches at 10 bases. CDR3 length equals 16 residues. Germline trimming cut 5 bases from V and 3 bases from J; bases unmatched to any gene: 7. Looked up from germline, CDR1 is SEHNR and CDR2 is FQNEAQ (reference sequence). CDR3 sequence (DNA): TGTGCCAGCAGCCTCCTGACAGGGGGCCTCAATCAGCCCCAGCATTTT. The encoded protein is CASSLLTGGLNQPQHF.